Listed below are T cell receptor beta chains from one sample, sequenced in a study of cytomegalovirus exposure and HLA in healthy donors. This table comes from immunoSEQ multiplex PCR, and its TCRdb copy is limited to in-frame clones, with some not included. Of about 76,000 clones in the sample, 65% to 80% are singletons; the top ten hold more than 9.5%. Sequenced: PBMCs. The receptor set was obtained from a woman in her forties in good health and CMV-seropositive. CDR3s leave out the opening cysteine and the closing phenylalanine or tryptophan. Fields, in order: V gene, J gene, CDR3 protein.

TRBV5-1,TRBJ2-2,ASSAPTSGMNTGELF
TRBV18,TRBJ1-4,ASSPREAVNEKLF
TRBV11-2,TRBJ1-6,ASSPRDRDNSPLH
TRBV7-9,TRBJ2-4,ASSQRGDAKNIQY
TRBV15,TRBJ1-4,ATSSPTGGVEKLF
TRBV5-6,TRBJ1-3,ASSALGDGSVSGNTIY
TRBV6-5,TRBJ2-7,ASRDRSSYEQY
TRBV2,TRBJ1-6,ASSLWPNSPLH
TRBV25-1,TRBJ1-5,ASRGAGFNQPQH
TRBV29-1,TRBJ1-5,SVGTGGQPQH
TRBV30,TRBJ1-1,AWNFQGNTEAF
TRBV2,TRBJ2-2,ASRVGRGETGELF
TRBV30,TRBJ1-1,AGGWGTEAF
TRBV10-2,TRBJ1-1,ASSEETIPEAF
TRBV10-2,TRBJ2-1,ASSLASGSTISYNEQF
TRBV27,TRBJ2-7,ASSLEGPGTSGRKDEQY
TRBV5-5,TRBJ2-3,ASSLKAYREDTQY
TRBV15,TRBJ1-1,ATSSTGVKAF
TRBV27,TRBJ1-2,ARSPGQGATFYGYT
TRBV5-1,TRBJ2-2,ASSGQGGAGELF
TRBV7-9,TRBJ1-1,ASSLDSRSSQSRAAF
TRBV4-1,TRBJ2-1,ASSQEGFGGIGNEQF
TRBV2,TRBJ2-3,ASRSGYTDTQY
TRBV5-1,TRBJ1-1,ASSSQQNTEAF
TRBV5-1,TRBJ2-5,ASSAGGGETQY
TRBV5-6,TRBJ1-1,ASSLRGWGTEAF
TRBV5-1,TRBJ1-1,ASSSDRANTEAF
TRBV10-3,TRBJ1-5,AISDSNSNQPQH
TRBV6-1,TRBJ2-3,ASMTSFSTDTQY
TRBV18,TRBJ1-1,ASSPAQTGGGGNTEAF
TRBV10-2,TRBJ1-6,ASSEPGSSPLH
TRBV18,TRBJ2-7,ASSPASGSYEQY
TRBV6-1,TRBJ1-4,ASRAVDEKLF
TRBV28,TRBJ1-2,ASSPPDVPGGGYT
TRBV2,TRBJ1-2,ASSGNYGYT
TRBV29-1,TRBJ2-5,SVLSGTKTQY
TRBV21-1,TRBJ2-7,ASSVDEETYEQY
TRBV28,TRBJ2-7,ASSLILASSYEQY
TRBV25-1,TRBJ2-6,ASSVTGANVLT
TRBV7-2,TRBJ2-7,ASSFKYEQY
TRBV28,TRBJ1-2,ASRRLDRGYGYT
TRBV6-6,TRBJ1-1,ASSYAGQNPEAF
TRBV27,TRBJ1-2,ASSARDRGLGYGYT
TRBV19,TRBJ1-1,ASTPDSTEAF
TRBV18,TRBJ1-1,ASSPGTGSVEAF
TRBV9,TRBJ1-2,ASSVVDAKRGGYT
TRBV7-9,TRBJ1-5,ASSSGQGINQPQH
TRBV5-1,TRBJ2-7,ASSPRQGGGAYEQY
TRBV6-4,TRBJ2-1,ASRADYSYNEQF
TRBV2,TRBJ2-7,ASSKREGSAF
TRBV14,TRBJ2-2,ASSHRTGGYTGELF
TRBV19,TRBJ1-1,ASSPKIGGQGTEAF
TRBV18,TRBJ1-2,ASSPYDRGYGYT
TRBV6-1,TRBJ1-2,ASSEVEEGARYGYT
TRBV28,TRBJ1-3,ASSLDRGNTIY
TRBV7-2,TRBJ2-5,ASRGGYQETQY
TRBV2,TRBJ1-1,ASSKTRTGWTEAF
TRBV19,TRBJ1-1,ASIRGPMNTEAF
TRBV19,TRBJ1-5,ASSMVGVGVSNQPQH
TRBV29-1,TRBJ2-7,SAQEGAGPTYEQY